A single sample gave rise to the 13 T cell receptor beta chains below, sequenced in a study of cytomegalovirus exposure and HLA in healthy donors. Libraries were prepared by immunoSEQ multiplex PCR; TCRdb keeps only in-frame clonotypes and omits some of them. The sample shows roughly 140,000 clones, approximately 90% of them seen only once. The sample consisted of PBMCs. These receptors all stem from a man aged 18 to 35 in good health and CMV-seronegative.

This clone was picked up a small number of times. The chain joins TRBV7-2 to TRBJ2-3, with 8 bases fitting TRBD1. This CDR3 region has 14 residues. The V gene's germline CDR1 is SGHTA and CDR2 FQGNSA. Losses at the gene ends were 1 base for V and 3 bases for J; bases not matched to a gene: 0. This chain's CDR3 is CASSLDRGTDTQYF. Written as DNA, the CDR3 is TGTGCCAGCAGCTTAGACAGGGGGACAGATACGCAGTATTTT.

The genes are TRBV27 and TRBJ1-1; 7 bases fit TRBD1. This CDR3 contains 16 residues. Germline trimming cut 5 bases from V and 4 bases from J; bases unmatched to any gene: 13. From germline, CDR1 is MNHEY and CDR2 SMNVEV (reference sequence). The CDR3 DNA sequence: TGTGCCAGCAGTCCCCATCGACAGGGTCGGTTCACTGAAGCTTTCTTT. As protein: CASSPHRQGRFTEAFF.

The chain joins TRBV9 to TRBJ1-3; 10 positions match TRBD1. CDR1 and CDR2 (germline): SGDLS, YYNGEE. Trimming removed 4 bases from V and 1 base from J; junction bases left unmatched: 23. The CDR3 consists of 22 residues. The CDR3, as DNA: TGTGCCAGCAGCCGAGACCCGGCCCGGGACAGGGGAGTCATAGTATCTGGAAACACCATATATTTT. As protein: CASSRDPARDRGVIVSGNTIYF.

The rearrangement uses TRBV30 and TRBJ1-2, with D hard to call. CDR1 GTSNPN and CDR2 SVGIG come from the germline V gene (reference sequence). The CDR3 totals 12 residues. V dropped 0 bases and J dropped 7 bases, with 9 bases sitting between them. The CDR3 here is CAWSVDGVGYTF. In DNA form, the CDR3 reads TGTGCCTGGAGTGTAGACGGAGTTGGCTACACCTTC.

This chain joins TRBV6-6 and TRBJ2-3; TRBD2 aligns across 14 bases. Trimming at V came to 2 bases and at J to 4 bases, leaving 2 bases not matched to a gene. Germline CDR1 reads MNHNY; CDR2 reads SVGAGI (reference sequence). This CDR3 region has 16 residues. The CDR3 sequence is CASSYGTSGSPDTQYF. The CDR3 bases are TGTGCCAGCAGTTACGGGACTAGCGGGAGCCCAGATACGCAGTATTTT.

The CDR3 DNA reads as TGCGCCAGCAGCTTGGTTCAGGGTGCGGGAAACACCATATATTTT. It specifies CASSLVQGAGNTIYF. The V gene is TRBV5-1, the J gene TRBJ1-3; D may be TRBD1 (5 bases). CDR1 is SGHRS, CDR2 YFSETQ, per germline. CDR3 size: 15 residues. V was pared by 0 bases and J by 4 bases, with 11 bases between.

The chain has TRBV5-4 and TRBJ2-4; the match to TRBD1 covers 9 bases. J gave up 10 bases and V 4 bases, and 3 bases lay outside the gene matches. This CDR3 contains 12 residues. CDR1 is SGHNT and CDR2 is YYREEE in the germline V gene (reference sequence). The DNA for the CDR3 is TGTGCCAGCAGCCCAGGACAGGGGATTCAGTACTTC. Translation gives CASSPGQGIQYF. The full variable domain, in which reference TRBV5-4 and TRBJ2-4 provide the parts outside the CDR3, is ETGVTQSPTHLIKTRGQQVTLRCSSQSGHNTVSWYQQALGQGPQFIFQYYREEENGRGNFPPRFSGLQFPNYSSELNVNALELDDSALYLCASSPGQGIQYFGAGTRLSVL.

The chain couples TRBV18 to TRBJ1-2, with TRBD1 identical over 8 bases. Germline values: CDR1 KGHSH, CDR2 LQKENI. V dropped 3 bases and J dropped 4; count of bases not matched to a gene: 19. The CDR3 runs to 19 residues. The CDR3 nucleotides are TGTGCCAGCTCACCCGGTGGTTCAACGGTCGGACAGGGAAGCTATGGCTACACCTTC. It is translated as CASSPGGSTVGQGSYGYTF.

V is TRBV19 and J is TRBJ1-1; D gene ambiguous. V dropped 6 bases and J dropped 0 bases, with 5 bases sitting between them. CDR1 is LNHDA and CDR2 is SQIVND in the germline V gene (reference sequence). The CDR3 has 12 residues. The chain's CDR3 is CASRQMNTEAFF. Written as DNA, the CDR3 is TGTGCCAGTAGACAGATGAACACTGAAGCTTTCTTT.

V gene TRBV19 combines with J gene TRBJ2-3; tentatively, D is TRBD2 (7 bases). Germline-derived CDR1 and CDR2 are LNHDA and SQIVND (reference sequence). Trimming cost V 3 bases and J 5 bases, with 15 bases left between them. The CDR3 loop spans 15 amino acids. CDR3 in DNA: TGTGCCAGTAGTATGGGGGGGCGCGTCGGAGATACGCAGTATTTT. Translation gives CASSMGGRVGDTQYF.

The chain is built from TRBV6-1 and TRBJ1-5; D gene unclear. Germline CDR1 reads MNHNS; CDR2 reads SASEGT. There are 14 residues in the CDR3. V was pared by 1 base and J by 5 bases, with 9 bases between. The CDR3 loop is CASSEGHLDQPQHF. The DNA for the CDR3 is TGTGCCAGCAGTGAAGGGCACCTGGATCAGCCCCAGCATTTT.

The gene calls are TRBV6-6 and TRBJ2-7; 7 bases match TRBD1. The ends lost 5 bases at V and 1 base at J; junction bases unmatched: 5. The CDR3 contains 14 residues. Germline lookup yields CDR1 MNHNY and CDR2 SVGAGI (reference sequence). Here the CDR3 DNA reads TGTGCCAGCAGTCAACCGGGACAGTCCTACGAGCAGTACTTC. This encodes CASSQPGQSYEQYF.

The chain uses TRBV5-1 and TRBJ2-6; D gene uncertain. V dropped 4 bases and J dropped 0 bases, with 11 bases sitting between them. CDR1 SGHRS and CDR2 YFSETQ come from the germline V gene. The CDR3 has 16 amino acids. This CDR3 is CASSPRVDSGANVLTF. The CDR3 DNA sequence: TGCGCCAGCAGCCCTCGCGTTGACTCTGGGGCCAACGTCCTGACTTTC.